The 32 T cell receptor beta chains presented below share a single source sample, sequenced in a study of blood T cells in healthy people across ages. Primed by a sample-barcoded 5' primer and a J-beta primer mix, a second PCR proceeded for roughly 6 to 12 cycles. In TCRdb, the 5' RACE reads were re-called with MiXCR into one record per CDR3 protein. The sample yields 750,000 to 850,000 distinct CDR3 sequences, roughly 25% seen once. These data also formed part of another study, on T cells of mothers and their children.

The sequenced sample was blood. The receptors were sampled from a boy between 10 and 17 years old in good health.

There are a few counts of this clonotype. V gene TRBV5-1 combines with J gene TRBJ2-5; the match to TRBD2 covers 13 bases. The CDR3 covers 15 residues. The J segment lost 5 bases and the V segment lost 4 bases, leaving 5 bases of the junction unmatched. Germline V CDR1 and CDR2: SGHRS, YFSETQ. CDR3 DNA: TGCGCCAGCAGCGGGGGACTAGCGGGGAGGGAGACCCAGTACTTC. It translates to CASSGGLAGRETQYF.

This clonotype appeared a few times. The J gene is TRBJ1-1, the V gene TRBV10-3, with D hard to call. Germline V gene lookup returns CDR1 ENHRY and CDR2 SYGVKD. CDR3 length: 14 amino acids. The V gene lost 6 bases and the J gene lost 1 base, with 12 bases spanning the gap. The CDR3 here is CAISIEGPNTEAFF. Here the CDR3 DNA reads TGTGCCATCAGCATAGAGGGCCCGAACACTGAAGCTTTCTTT.

This clonotype was picked up a small number of times. This chain uses TRBV29-1 with TRBJ1-1; D remains ambiguous. Trimming cost V 0 bases and J 5 bases, with 13 bases left between them. The CDR3 length is 14 residues. Germline CDR1 is SQVTM and CDR2 is ANQGSEA. CDR3 bases: TGCAGCGTTGAAGATGTCATAAGGAGTACTGAAGCTTTCTTT. Protein sequence: CSVEDVIRSTEAFF.

The chain joins TRBV9 to TRBJ2-4, with 7 bases lining up with TRBD2. CDR1 is SGDLS and CDR2 is YYNGEE in the germline V gene. Losses at the gene ends were 0 bases for V and 4 bases for J; bases not matched to a gene: 4. The CDR3 totals 15 residues. The CDR3 spells CASSVAAGAKNIQYF. The CDR3 coding sequence is TGTGCCAGCAGCGTAGCTGCGGGAGCGAAAAACATTCAGTACTTC.

J is TRBJ2-7 and V is TRBV18; 13 bases align to TRBD2. The CDR3 contains 16 residues. Losses at the gene ends were 3 bases for V and 1 base for J; bases not matched to a gene: 3. The germline V gene has CDR1 KGHSH and CDR2 LQKENI. CDR3 residues: CASSPQLAGGSYEQYF. In DNA form, the CDR3 reads TGTGCCAGCTCACCGCAACTAGCGGGAGGGTCCTACGAGCAGTACTTC.

V gene TRBV24-1 combines with J gene TRBJ2-3, with TRBD2 matching 7 bases. V shed 3 bases, J shed 0 bases, and the junction held 5 bases outside the gene matches. The CDR3 is made up of 16 amino acids. Per germline, CDR1 KGHDR and CDR2 SFDVKD. CDR3 nucleotides: TGTGCCACCAGTGATCCCGGGACTACCAGCACAGATACGCAGTATTTT. Its protein product is CATSDPGTTSTDTQYF.

This clonotype has a handful of counts. The J gene is TRBJ1-4, the V gene TRBV25-1, with unresolved D. V was trimmed by 0 bases and J by 0 bases, leaving 8 bases between them. From germline, CDR1 is MGHDK and CDR2 SYGVNS. This CDR3 region has 16 residues. The CDR3: CASSEYPGATNEKLFF. CDR3 nucleotide sequence: TGTGCCAGCAGTGAATATCCAGGAGCAACTAATGAAAAACTGTTTTTT.

The CDR3 region has the DNA TGCAGCGTTGAAGATCGCCCCAGCTACGAGCAGTACTTC. The encoded protein is CSVEDRPSYEQYF. The chain employs TRBV29-1 and TRBJ2-7; no firm D call. V lost 0 bases and J 3 bases, leaving 9 bases between the germline ends. CDR1 SQVTM and CDR2 ANQGSEA come from the germline V gene. This CDR3 is 13 amino acids long.

The gene calls are TRBV7-2 and TRBJ2-7; D is unclear. The CDR3 contains 11 residues. Germline CDR1 SGHTA, CDR2 FQGNSA. V was pared by 5 bases and J by 6 bases, with 8 bases between. The CDR3: CASSTAGEQYF. The CDR3 region has the DNA TGTGCCAGCAGCACCGCTGGCGAGCAGTACTTC.

The gene calls are TRBV6-1 and TRBJ1-5; no definite D call. V lost 1 base to trimming and J lost 3 bases, with 10 bases between them. The CDR3 is 15 amino acids. Germline-derived CDR1 and CDR2 are MNHNS and SASEGT. CDR3 nucleotide sequence: TGTGCCAGCAGTGAAGGGGCAGGTAACAATCAGCCCCAGCATTTT. Its translation: CASSEGAGNNQPQHF.

This clonotype was counted between two and nine times. The chain uses TRBV28 and TRBJ2-4, with D unresolved. The CDR3 contains 18 residues. Trimming left V 5 bases short and J 0 bases short, with 20 bases between. Germline CDR1 MDHEN, CDR2 SYDVKM. This CDR3 reads CASSLRPRFWGAKNIQYF. The CDR3 DNA reads TGTGCCAGCAGTCTTCGGCCTCGGTTCTGGGGAGCCAAAAACATTCAGTACTTC. Variable domain in full (rest from reference TRBV28 and TRBJ2-4): DVKVTQSSRYLVKRTGEKVFLECVQDMDHENMFWYRQDPGLGLRLIYFSYDVKMKEKGDIPEGYSVSREKKERFSLILESASTNQTSMYLCASSLRPRFWGAKNIQYFGAGTRLSVL.

The rearrangement links TRBV2 to TRBJ2-5; the D gene is possibly TRBD1 (6 bases). The CDR3 runs to 15 residues. CDR1 and CDR2 from the germline V gene are SNHLY and FYNNEI. Between the trimmed V and J ends, which lost 4 bases and 3 bases, there was a span of 15 bases. CDR3 sequence reads: CASSVQGLREETQYF. In nucleotides, the CDR3 is TGTGCCAGCAGTGTACAGGGATTGAGGGAAGAGACCCAGTACTTC.

The chain joins TRBV20-1 to TRBJ2-7, with 7 nucleotides matching TRBD2. Germline CDR1 is DFQATT and CDR2 is SNEGSKA (reference sequence). The junction had 10 bases not matched to a gene; V was cut back by 5 bases and J by 3 bases. The CDR3 loop spans 14 amino acids. The CDR3 bases are TGCAGTGCTGGATTGGGCGGGAGTATCTACGAGCAGTACTTC. Its translation is CSAGLGGSIYEQYF.

This chain joins TRBV7-2 and TRBJ1-1, with 8 nucleotides matching TRBD1. This CDR3 is built from 14 residues. Germline V lookup: CDR1 SGHTA, CDR2 FQGNSA. The junction had 2 bases not matched to a gene; V was cut back by 2 bases and J by 3 bases. CDR3 protein: CASSLSRGHTEAFF. In DNA form, the CDR3 reads TGTGCCAGCAGCTTATCCAGGGGGCACACTGAAGCTTTCTTT.

In its sample, this clonotype was seen a few times. The gene calls are TRBV30 and TRBJ2-1, with D possibly TRBD2 on 5 matching bases. CDR1 is GTSNPN, CDR2 SVGIG, per germline (reference sequence). Trimming shortened V by 4 bases and J by 9 bases, and 16 bases separated the two germline ends. The CDR3 has 13 amino acids. DNA of the CDR3: TGTGCCTGGACCCACACTAGATCCCTTGAGCAGTTCTTC. Its translation: CAWTHTRSLEQFF. Full variable domain (rest looked up from reference TRBV30 and TRBJ2-1): SQTIHQWPATLVQPVGSPLSLECTVEGTSNPNLYWYRQAAGRGLQLLFYSVGIGQISSEVPQNLSASRPQDRQFILSSKKLLLSDSGFYLCAWTHTRSLEQFFGPGTRLTVL.

V gene TRBV6-1 combines with J gene TRBJ2-3, with 11 nucleotides matching TRBD2. The CDR3 totals 15 residues. Germline loops: CDR1 MNHNS, CDR2 SASEGT. Trimming took 8 bases from V and 2 from J; bases not matched to a gene: 6. DNA for the CDR3: TGTGCCAGCGGGGAACTAGCGGGAGTCACAGATACGCAGTATTTT. Its protein is CASGELAGVTDTQYF.

This clonotype was found a few times. The chain carries TRBV20-1 and TRBJ2-3, with 8 bases that match TRBD1. This CDR3 has 15 residues. The V gene end was trimmed by 8 bases and the J gene end by 5 bases; junction bases not matched to a gene: 15. Germline CDR1 and CDR2: DFQATT and SNEGSKA (reference sequence). CDR3 DNA sequence: TGCAGTTCACTGGGACAGGTGGGAATGGGAGATACGCAGTATTTT. Residues: CSSLGQVGMGDTQYF.

This clonotype was detected only a few times. The chain combines TRBV6-2 or TRBV6-3 with TRBJ1-1; perhaps TRBD1 as D (6 bases). Trimming took off 2 bases at V and 9 bases at J, with 10 bases between the two ends. The CDR3 consists of 12 residues. Germline CDR1 is MNHEY and CDR2 is SVGEGT. The CDR3 spells CASSYIGGQAFF. The CDR3 region has the DNA TGTGCCAGCAGTTACATCGGGGGCCAAGCTTTCTTT.

The V and J genes are TRBV5-6 and TRBJ1-2, with TRBD1 matching over 8 bases. This CDR3 is 15 amino acids long. Germline V gene lookup returns CDR1 SGHDT and CDR2 YYEEEE. The V and J ends lost 0 bases and 4 bases, in that order; junction bases with no gene match: 5. The CDR3 region is CASSLDTGGSYGYTF. CDR3 nucleotide sequence: TGTGCCAGCAGCTTGGATACAGGGGGATCCTATGGCTACACCTTC.

The rearrangement joins TRBV6-2 or TRBV6-3 to TRBJ2-7; a possible D gene is TRBD1 (6 bases). Trimming cost V 5 bases and J 4 bases, with 9 bases left between them. Germline assignment: CDR1 MNHEY and CDR2 SVGEGT. This CDR3 has 12 amino acids. CDR3 in DNA: TGTGCCAGCAGTGACAGGATTTACGAGCAGTACTTC. Encoded protein: CASSDRIYEQYF.

This clonotype has only a few counts. This chain links TRBV5-6 with TRBJ2-7; D ambiguous. From germline, CDR1 is SGHDT and CDR2 YYEEEE. This CDR3 comprises 16 residues. Trimming removed 2 bases at V and 0 bases at J, with 15 bases between. The DNA of the CDR3 is TGTGCCAGCAGCTTCGGGTTAGGGTCAAGCTCCTACGAGCAGTACTTC. Its protein is CASSFGLGSSSYEQYF.

The chain combines TRBV2 with TRBJ2-1, with no clear D. Germline V gives CDR1 SNHLY, CDR2 FYNNEI. The CDR3 length is 16 residues. Trimming pared 3 bases from V and 0 bases from J, leaving 12 bases between. Here the CDR3 DNA reads TGTGCCAGCAGTGATAGTATCGGTAGCTCCTACAATGAGCAGTTCTTC. Translated: CASSDSIGSSYNEQFF.

This clonotype was picked up a small number of times. The chain carries TRBV28 and TRBJ2-5; D may be TRBD1 or TRBD2 (5 bases each). With the DNA end fitting TRBJ2-1 better, the J assignment may be wrong. The CDR3 is made up of 12 amino acids. Germline V gene data show CDR1 as MDHEN and CDR2 as SYDVKM. The CDR3 sequence: CASSSGTTEQFF. For the CDR3, the DNA is TGTGCCAGCAGTTCCGGGACGACTGAGCAGTTCTTC.

The V and J genes are TRBV7-2 and TRBJ2-5; D is unclear. The V end lost 4 bases, the J end lost 5 bases, and 14 bases lay between the germline ends. CDR1 and CDR2 (germline): SGHTA, FQGNSA. This CDR3 region has 14 residues. As DNA, the CDR3 is TGTGCCAGCAGCTCCGATGGTGGGCCGGAGACCCAGTACTTC. Its translation is CASSSDGGPETQYF.

The chain employs TRBV19 and TRBJ1-5; D unclear. The CDR3 contains 15 residues. The V gene's germline CDR1 is LNHDA and CDR2 SQIVND (reference sequence). The V end was cut by 4 bases, the J end by 6 bases, with 16 bases between. The CDR3 reads CASSRDKGYVQPQHF. Written as DNA, the CDR3 is TGTGCCAGTAGTAGGGATAAAGGTTATGTTCAGCCCCAGCATTTT.

The chain joins TRBV7-2 to TRBJ1-2; TRBD1 matches at 7 bases. This CDR3 spans 16 amino acids. The V segment lost 6 bases and the J segment 3 bases; nucleotides outside the gene matches: 13. Germline V gene data show CDR1 as SGHTA and CDR2 as FQGNSA. The CDR3 nucleotides are TGTGCCAGCAGTTTGAAAGACACAGGGGCCGACTATGGCTACACCTTC. Translating it yields CASSLKDTGADYGYTF.

The sample holds many counts of this clonotype. The chain uses TRBV19 and TRBJ2-2, with TRBD1 as a possible D gene (5 bases). The germline CDR1 and CDR2 sequences are LNHDA and SQIVND (reference sequence). The length of the CDR3 is 13 residues. The V gene lost 5 bases and the J gene lost 5 bases, with 9 bases spanning the gap. CDR3 bases: TGTGCCAGTAGTCTCCAGGGTACCGGGGAGCTGTTTTTT. Its protein is CASSLQGTGELFF.

The chain links TRBV23-1 to TRBJ2-3; D remains ambiguous. TRBV23-1 is flagged as an ORF with uncertain function. The CDR3 contains 8 residues. The germline V and J ends were trimmed by 10 bases and 7 bases, with 3 bases remaining between them. Here the CDR3 reads CATYTQYF. In DNA, the CDR3 is TGCGCCACCTATACGCAGTATTTT.

In its sample, this clonotype was seen a few times. The CDR3 DNA reads as TGTGCCAGCAGCCCCGTAAGGGGGCCGAGCACTGAAGCTTTCTTT. It specifies CASSPVRGPSTEAFF. The chain couples TRBV3-1 to TRBJ1-1, with 7 bases identical to TRBD1. The junction had 9 bases not matched to a gene; V was cut back by 4 bases and J by 4 bases. Per the germline V gene, CDR1 is LGHDT and CDR2 is YNNKEL (reference sequence). The CDR3 loop spans 15 amino acids. Full variable domain (missing parts from reference TRBV3-1 and TRBJ1-1): DTAVSQTPKYLVTQMGNDKSIKCEQNLGHDTMYWYKQDSKKFLKIMFSYNNKELIINETVPNRFSPKSPDKAHLNLHINSLELGDSAVYFCASSPVRGPSTEAFFGQGTRLTVV.

Details on this clonotype: The junction departs from germline at one end; a sequencing error may be responsible. The J gene is TRBJ2-5, the V gene TRBV6-5; unclear D gene. The assigned J gene may be wrong: the sequence end matches TRBJ2-7 better. CDR1 is MNHEY, CDR2 SVGAGI, per germline. This CDR3 has 16 amino acids. This chain's CDR3 is CASSRRLVLPTYEQYF. Here the CDR3 DNA reads TGCGCCAGCAGTCGCCGCCTTGTCTTGCCCACCTACGAGCAGTACTTC.

The sample holds a few counts of this clonotype. The rearrangement links TRBV27 to TRBJ2-1; D is possibly TRBD1 (6 bases). The length of the CDR3 is 17 residues. CDR1 MNHEY and CDR2 SMNVEV come from the germline V gene (reference sequence). The ends were cut back, 5 bases at V and 1 base at J, with 18 bases in the middle. In nucleotides, the CDR3 is TGTGCCAGCAGTCCTCGGACAGAAACCATTTCCTACAATGAGCAGTTCTTC. Translated: CASSPRTETISYNEQFF.

This chain links TRBV18 with TRBJ2-3; 9 nucleotides line up with TRBD1. Germline assignment: CDR1 KGHSH and CDR2 LQKENI. The CDR3 has 15 amino acids. The ends lost 6 bases at V and 6 bases at J; junction bases unmatched: 10. The CDR3 protein is CASSTGTGTLDTQYF. The DNA of the CDR3 is TGTGCCAGCTCGACCGGGACAGGGACGTTGGATACGCAGTATTTT.